The 2 T cell receptor beta chains below come from one sample, sequenced in a study of T cells after yellow fever vaccination. TCRdb ran MiXCR on the 5' RACE reads and lists one entry per CDR3 protein. In the table there are hundreds of thousands of distinct CDR3 sequences, about a fifth of which are singletons. The sequencing used PBMCs, collected roughly 23 days after the first yellow fever vaccination. The receptors come from a man aged 18 to 29 who received the YFV17D yellow fever vaccine.

The chain recombines TRBV20-1 with TRBJ2-7; D unclear. V lost 3 bases and J 1 base, leaving 4 bases between the germline ends. The CDR3 extends over 11 amino acids. Germline CDR1 reads DFQATT; CDR2 reads SNEGSKA (reference sequence). This CDR3 is CSASWSYEQYV. The CDR3 DNA reads as TGCAGTGCTAGCTGGTCCTACGAGCAGTACGTC.

The chain carries TRBV29-1 and TRBJ1-1; maybe TRBD1 (5 bases). The CDR3 has 14 amino acids. Germline loops: CDR1 SQVTM, CDR2 ANQGSEA. Trimming shortened V by 4 bases and J by 3 bases, and 15 bases separated the two germline ends. CDR3: CSVAGKLGDTEAFF. CDR3 DNA sequence: TGCAGCGTTGCCGGAAAATTAGGGGACACTGAAGCTTTCTTT. The complete variable domain, with remaining parts taken from reference TRBV29-1 and TRBJ1-1, reads SAVISQKPSRDICQRGTSLTIQCQVDSQVTMMFWYRQQPGQSLTLIATANQGSEATYESGFVIDKFPISRPNLTFSTLTVSNMSPEDSSIYLCSVAGKLGDTEAFFGQGTRLTVV.